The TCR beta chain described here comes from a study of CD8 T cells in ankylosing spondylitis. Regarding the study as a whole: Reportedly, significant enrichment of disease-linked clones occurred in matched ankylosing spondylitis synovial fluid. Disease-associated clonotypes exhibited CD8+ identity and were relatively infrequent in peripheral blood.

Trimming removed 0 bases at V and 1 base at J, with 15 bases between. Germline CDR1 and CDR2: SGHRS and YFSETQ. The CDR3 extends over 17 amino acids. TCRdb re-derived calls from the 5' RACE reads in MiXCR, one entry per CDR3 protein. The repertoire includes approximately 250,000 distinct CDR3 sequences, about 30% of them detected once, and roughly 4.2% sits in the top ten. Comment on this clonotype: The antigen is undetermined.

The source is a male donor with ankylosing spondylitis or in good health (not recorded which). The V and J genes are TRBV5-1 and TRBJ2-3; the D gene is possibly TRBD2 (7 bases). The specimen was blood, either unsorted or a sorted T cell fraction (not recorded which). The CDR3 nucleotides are TGCGCCAGCAGCTTGGCCGGGGGGCTCCCTCGCACAGATACGCAGTATTTT. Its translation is CASSLAGGLPRTDTQYF.